This is a list of T cell receptor beta chains from one sample in a study of blood T cell repertoires in COVID-19. Here immunoSEQ multiplex PCR was the method, and the copy in TCRdb shows in-frame clones only, minus some. The repertoire holds 410,000 or so clones, with around nine tenths as singletons. The sequenced sample was peripheral blood. The receptors were sampled from a woman between 35 and 50 years old with COVID-19, enrolled during active disease. Each CDR3 is given with its conserved first and last residue. The D gene is left open where the match is weak. Size tells how often a clone was seen (once, few, many) or the class of an expanded clone, and some rows leave it out.

TRBJ1-2 NA TRBV7-2 NA TGTGCCAGCAGCAACAGGGAACCCGGCTATGGCTACACCTTC CASSNREPGYGYTF
TRBJ2-3 NA TRBV7-7 TRBD2 TGTGCTAGCAGCCCGAGCGGGGGAGCGGCAGATACGCAGTATTTT CASSPSGGAADTQYF
TRBJ2-5 NA TRBV7-9 TRBD1 TGTGCCAGCAGTCCTCACCCGGGACAGGGGTTCGGGGAGGAGACCCAGTACTTC CASSPHPGQGFGEETQYF
TRBJ1-5 NA TRBV6-6 NA TGTGCCAGCGGAGGCAGCAACTATCAGCCCCAGCATTTT CASGGSNYQPQHF
TRBJ1-5 once TRBV5-4 TRBD1 TGTGCCAGCAGCGCCGACAGGGACCATGCCCAGCCCCAGCATTTT CASSADRDHAQPQHF
TRBJ2-5 NA TRBV19 TRBD1 TGTGCCAGTAGTATGGGACAGGGCCCTCCAGAGACCCAGTACTTC CASSMGQGPPETQYF
TRBJ1-2 NA TRBV28 NA TGTGCCAGCAGTTCTCTACTCGGCTACACCTTC CASSSLLGYTF
TRBJ1-1 NA TRBV5-1 TRBD1 TGCGCCAGCAGCTTAGGGACAGTCCTTTATACTGAAGCTTTCTTT CASSLGTVLYTEAFF
TRBJ1-1 NA TRBV2 NA TGTGCCAGCAGTGCAGTATTGAACACTGAAGCTTTCTTT CASSAVLNTEAFF
TRBJ1-5 NA TRBV28 NA TGTGCCAGCAGTTTCCGGGACATTATCAATCAGCCCCAGCATTTT CASSFRDIINQPQHF
TRBJ1-2 NA TRBV6-5 NA TGTGCCAGCAGTTACGACCAGGATCACTATGGCTACACCTTC CASSYDQDHYGYTF
TRBJ2-3 NA TRBV9 TRBD2 TGTGCCAGCAGCCCAGGGCGACTAGCAGTAGATACGCAGTATTTT CASSPGRLAVDTQYF
TRBJ2-1 NA TRBV27 NA TGTGCCAGCAGTTTAAATCCGGGCGGGGGCCACTACAATGAGCAGTTCTTC CASSLNPGGGHYNEQFF
TRBJ1-2 NA TRBV2 NA TGTGCCAGCAGCGCGGCAGGGAACTATGGCTACACCTTC CASSAAGNYGYTF
TRBJ2-2 NA TRBV6-5 NA TGTGCCAGCAGTCCACAGGGATACTCCGGGGAGCTGTTTTTT CASSPQGYSGELFF
TRBJ2-1 once TRBV18 NA TGTGCCAGCTCACCTACCGGGACACATAGGAATGAGCAGTTCTTC CASSPTGTHRNEQFF
TRBJ1-6 NA TRBV9 NA TGTGCCAGCAGCGCGATGGGGCCTAATTCACCCCTCCACTTT CASSAMGPNSPLHF
TRBJ1-1 NA TRBV19 NA TGTGCCAGTAGTGTTTCCAGGGCGGCGAACACTGAAGCTTTCTTT CASSVSRAANTEAFF
TRBJ1-2 NA TRBV3-1/TRBV3-2 TRBD1 TGTGCCAGCAGCCACAGCGGGACAGGAGGGTTTGGCTACACCTTC CASSHSGTGGFGYTF
TRBJ1-1 NA TRBV18 NA TGTGCCAGCTCACCTGCAGGGGTGAACACTGAAGCTTTCTTT CASSPAGVNTEAFF
TRBJ1-6 NA TRBV19 NA TGTGCCAGTAGTATAAAATGGCAGGGCGGTAATTCACCCCTCCACTTT CASSIKWQGGNSPLHF
TRBJ2-3 NA TRBV4-3 NA TGCGCCACCGGGGGTAGCGGCACAGATACGCAGTATTTT CATGGSGTDTQYF
TRBJ2-3 NA TRBV3-1/TRBV3-2 TRBD2 TGTGCCAGCAGCCCAGGACTAGCGGGATTTAGCACAGATACGCAGTATTTT CASSPGLAGFSTDTQYF
TRBJ1-5 NA TRBV28 NA TGTGCCAGCAGTTCAATCCTTCGGAGGCAGCCCCAGCATTTT CASSSILRRQPQHF
TRBJ1-2 NA TRBV5-1 NA TGCGCCAGCAGCCCAACAGGGCTCTATGGCTACACCTTC CASSPTGLYGYTF
TRBJ2-5 NA TRBV5-6 TRBD1 TGTGCCAGCAGCTTGGCCAAGCGAGACAGGGTGGAGACCCAGTACTTC CASSLAKRDRVETQYF
TRBJ1-1 NA TRBV7-9 NA TGTGCCAGCAGCTTCCCCGGTGCTAGAGGGTGGAACACTGAAGCTTTCTTT CASSFPGARGWNTEAFF
TRBJ2-1 NA TRBV4-3 TRBD2 TGCGCCAGCAGCCAAGCCAAACTAGCGGTTGAGCAGTTCTTC CASSQAKLAVEQFF
TRBJ1-4 NA TRBV5-1 NA TGCGCCAGCAGCCGGGGTCAGGCAACTAATGAAAAACTGTTTTTT CASSRGQATNEKLFF
TRBJ1-4 NA TRBV28 NA TGTGCCAGCAGTTTAAAACAGAAACTGTTTTTT CASSLKQKLFF
TRBJ1-6 NA TRBV9 NA TGTGCCAGCGCTGAGGAATATCTTTCACCCCTCCACTTT CASAEEYLSPLHF
TRBJ1-1 NA TRBV11-1 TRBD1 TGTGCCAGCAGTCCCGGGACAGGTTATGAAGCTTTCTTT CASSPGTGYEAFF
TRBJ1-5 NA TRBV6-5 NA TGTGCCAGCAGGGCCCAAATTAATCAGCCCCAGCATTTT CASRAQINQPQHF
TRBJ1-2 NA TRBV2 NA TGTGCCAGCAGCGAGCTACGGGGATTCAACTATGGCTACACCTTC CASSELRGFNYGYTF
TRBJ1-2 NA TRBV12-3/TRBV12-4 NA TGTGCCAGCAGGCCTACAGGGTCTTATGGCTACACCTTC CASRPTGSYGYTF
TRBJ1-1 NA TRBV30 NA TGTGCCTGGAGTTCAGGGATCACTGAAGCTTTCTTT CAWSSGITEAFF
TRBJ1-1 NA TRBV4-1 TRBD1 TGCGCCAGCAGCCAGGACAGGGGGCGTAACACTGAAGCTTTCTTT CASSQDRGRNTEAFF
TRBJ1-6 NA TRBV5-1 TRBD1 TGCGCCAGCAGCGCAGGGGGCATTAATTCACCCCTCCACTTT CASSAGGINSPLHF
TRBJ1-1 NA TRBV18 NA TGTGCCAGCTCACCGCCGGGGGGACTAGGGGCTGAAGCTTTCTTT CASSPPGGLGAEAFF
TRBJ1-2 NA TRBV3-1/TRBV3-2 NA TGTGCCAGCAGAGACAGAGCCTCCTATGGCTACACCTTC CASRDRASYGYTF
TRBJ2-7 NA TRBV28 TRBD1 TGTGCCAGCATATTGGGGACAGGTACCTACGAGCAGTACTTC CASILGTGTYEQYF
TRBJ2-2 NA TRBV9 NA TGTGCCAGCAGCGTAGGGCTACCAGGGGAGAACACCGGGGAGCTGTTTTTT CASSVGLPGENTGELFF
TRBJ1-2 few TRBV2 NA TGTGCCAGCAGTGAAGGGTACTTCTATGGCTACACCTTC CASSEGYFYGYTF
TRBJ2-7 NA TRBV6-2/TRBV6-3 TRBD1 TGTGCCAGCAGTTTCCGGGACAGGGGACCCTACGAGCAGTACTTC CASSFRDRGPYEQYF
TRBJ1-2 NA TRBV6-5 NA TGTGCCAGCAGTTACCAGGGTACTAACTATGGCTACACCTTC CASSYQGTNYGYTF
TRBJ2-1 NA TRBV7-9 NA TGTGCCAGCAGCTTAGGAATACAGGGACGAGGCAATGAGCAGTTCTTC CASSLGIQGRGNEQFF
TRBJ1-1 NA TRBV11-2 TRBD1 TGTGCCAGCAGCTTCCCACTCGGGACAGGGAACACTGAAGCTTTCTTT CASSFPLGTGNTEAFF
TRBJ2-7 once TRBV6-5 NA TGTGCCAGCAGTCGTAATTACGAGCAGTACTTC CASSRNYEQYF
TRBJ1-6 NA TRBV4-3 TRBD1 TGCGCCAGCAGCCAAGATGGGCCAGGGGGAGGTTCACCCCTCCACTTT CASSQDGPGGGSPLHF
TRBJ1-5 NA TRBV28 NA TGTGCCAGCAGTTTTGGGAGACCGAACAATCAGCCCCAGCATTTT CASSFGRPNNQPQHF
TRBJ2-3 NA TRBV29-1 NA TGCAGCGTTGAACGGGGGTCAGATACGCAGTATTTT CSVERGSDTQYF
TRBJ1-1 NA TRBV6-1 NA TGTGCCAGCAGTGAAACGGGACTGACTGAAGCTTTCTTT CASSETGLTEAFF
TRBJ1-2 NA TRBV3-1/TRBV3-2 TRBD1 TGTGCCAGCAGCCAAACGAAGGACAGGGGGCTTAACTATGGCTACACCTTC CASSQTKDRGLNYGYTF
TRBJ1-2 NA TRBV27 NA TGTGCCACCACAGGGTTGGGGACCAACTATGGCTACACCTTC CATTGLGTNYGYTF